This T cell receptor (beta chain) was sequenced in a study of post-analysis software for immune sequencing data. Study-level information: The disease courses covered relapsing-remitting, secondary progressive and progressive-relapsing multiple sclerosis.

The study, taken as a whole, reports: Significantly lower normalized Chao1 diversity was seen in multiple sclerosis patients than in controls. TRBV5-6, TRBV5-1 and TRBV20-1 were among roughly five TRBV segments more frequent in patients than controls.

TCR beta libraries were prepared from cDNA with unique molecular identifiers. One entry per CDR3 protein results from TCRdb running MiXCR on the PCR reads. The sample lists some 800,000 distinct CDR3 sequences; about 45% were seen once. There are 18 residues in the CDR3. V gave up 5 bases and J gave up 1 base; unmatched junction bases: 13. Looked up from germline, CDR1 is LNHNV and CDR2 is YYDKDF (reference sequence). Turning to this clonotype: Its antigen is unidentified.

Sequencing was carried out using blood. The receptor's source is a girl under 18 with multiple sclerosis. This chain links TRBV15 with TRBJ2-1; 8 nucleotides agree with TRBD2. CDR3 sequence (DNA): TGTGCCACCAGCGGCCGAGAAGCGGGAGACGGATCCTACAATGAGCAGTTCTTC. It specifies CATSGREAGDGSYNEQFF.